This TCR beta chain was sequenced during a study of blood T cell repertoires in COVID-19. Participant-given clinical history determined each cohort assignment. The CDR3 loop spans 13 amino acids. V shed 3 bases and J shed 4 bases, with 11 bases lying between them. Germline V lookup: CDR1 SGHKS, CDR2 YYEKEE (reference sequence). Method: immunoSEQ multiplex PCR; TCRdb's copy keeps in-frame clones and lacks some. The table includes 350,000 to 400,000 clones, more than 70% detected once. The source of this sequence is a woman younger than 30 who had recovered from COVID-19. Input material: PBMCs or T cells enriched from blood (not recorded which). The J gene is TRBJ2-7, the V gene TRBV5-5, with a weak D call TRBD2 (5 bases). The CDR3 spells CASSSTRGYEQYF. The CDR3 DNA is TGTGCCAGCAGCTCCACAAGAGGGTACGAGCAGTACTTC. Full variable domain (rest looked up from reference TRBV5-5 and TRBJ2-7): DAGVTQSPTHLIKTRGQQVTLRCSPISGHKSVSWYQQVLGQGPQFIFQYYEKEERGRGNFPDRFSARQFPNYSSELNVNALLLGDSALYLCASSSTRGYEQYFGPGTRLTVT.